This entry is about one T cell receptor beta chain. This sample is part of a study of CD8 T cells in ankylosing spondylitis. Quantitative barcoded 5'-RACE was used to prepare TCR beta libraries. TCRdb recomputed calls from the 5' RACE reads with MiXCR, one row per CDR3 protein. Here the sample spans about 250,000 distinct CDR3 sequences, roughly 32% being singletons. The specimen was blood, either unsorted or a sorted T cell fraction (not recorded which). The clonotype was recovered from a male donor with ankylosing spondylitis or in good health (not recorded which).

The CDR3 here is CASSLTGGATEAFF. Here the CDR3 DNA reads TGTGCCAGCAGCTTAACGGGAGGGGCCACTGAAGCTTTCTTT. The gene calls are TRBV7-2 and TRBJ1-1, with D possibly TRBD1 on 5 matching bases. Germline V gene lookup returns CDR1 SGHTA and CDR2 FQGNSA. The V end lost 2 bases, the J end lost 4 bases, and 11 bases lay between the germline ends. This CDR3 has 14 residues.